In this sample, the clone carrying this TCR beta chain turned up once. As yet, its antigen is unknown. In donors with ophthalmopathy, activity was moderate-to-severe, with CAS ≥3, NOSPECS ≥4 and duration under 3 months. The data originate from a study of Graves' ophthalmopathy and Graves' hyperthyroidism. Study in general: At the time of initial diagnosis and before any treatment, peripheral blood was collected. Points from the study as a whole: Ophthalmopathy could be told apart from stable hyperthyroidism by a 13-signature model (about 88% sensitivity, around 78% specificity). Among thyroid clonotypes expanded above 0.001 frequency, most also appeared in blood.

This CDR3 region has 15 residues. Germline CDR1 reads MGHDK; CDR2 reads SYGVNS. Investigators amplified TCR beta CDR3 regions from RNA transcripts. An initial RT-PCR round employing HTBI primers preceded a second-round multiplex PCR. TCRdb itself ran the multiplex PCR reads through MiXCR, one entry per CDR3 protein. The table records approximately 700,000 distinct CDR3 sequences, just over 40% of them present only once. The sequenced sample was peripheral blood. The TCR originated in an adult man with Graves' ophthalmopathy. V usage is TRBV25-1 and J usage is TRBJ2-5; D may be TRBD1 or TRBD2 (6 bases each). CDR3 loop: CAREGGWGRRGTQYF. In DNA form, the CDR3 reads TGTGCTAGAGAGGGGGGTTGGGGGCGGAGGGGGACCCAGTACTTC.